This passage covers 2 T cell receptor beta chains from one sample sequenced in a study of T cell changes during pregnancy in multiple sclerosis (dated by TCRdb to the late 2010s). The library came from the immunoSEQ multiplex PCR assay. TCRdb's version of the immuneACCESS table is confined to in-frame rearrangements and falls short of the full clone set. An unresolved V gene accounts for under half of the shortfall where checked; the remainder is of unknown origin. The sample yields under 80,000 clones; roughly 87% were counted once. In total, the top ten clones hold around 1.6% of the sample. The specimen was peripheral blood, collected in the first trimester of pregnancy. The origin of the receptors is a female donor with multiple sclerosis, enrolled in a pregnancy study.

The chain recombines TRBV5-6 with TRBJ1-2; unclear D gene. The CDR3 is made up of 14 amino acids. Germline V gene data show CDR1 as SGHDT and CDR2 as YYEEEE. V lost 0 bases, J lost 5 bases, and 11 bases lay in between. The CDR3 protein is CASSLGRREYGYTF. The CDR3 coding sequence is TGTGCCAGCAGCTTGGGCAGGAGGGAGTATGGCTACACCTTC.

The CDR3 is CASSYSKPGASYEQYF. CDR3 bases: TGTGCCAGCAGTTACTCGAAACCGGGAGCGTCCTACGAGCAGTACTTC. J is TRBJ2-7 and V is TRBV6-5, with D perhaps TRBD2 (6 bases). This CDR3 comprises 16 residues. V was trimmed by 0 bases and J by 1 base, leaving 13 bases between them. Looked up from germline, CDR1 is MNHEY and CDR2 is SVGAGI.